A single sample gave rise to the 13 T cell receptor beta chains below, sequenced in a study of cytomegalovirus exposure and HLA in healthy donors. The PCR contained 60 Vbeta and 13 Jbeta primers. Some clones are missing from TCRdb's copy, which holds only in-frame ones; the method was immunoSEQ multiplex PCR. Among 120,000 or so clones listed, 81% were seen once. Sequencing was done on a sample of PBMCs. The source is a man aged 18 to 29 in good health and CMV-seronegative.

The chain employs TRBV7-2 and TRBJ2-3; 7 nucleotides match TRBD2. Germline V gene lookup returns CDR1 SGHTA and CDR2 FQGNSA. The V gene end was trimmed by 3 bases and the J gene end by 4 bases; junction bases not matched to a gene: 10. The CDR3 length is 16 residues. The CDR3 region is CASSFRSSGAADTQYF. CDR3 DNA sequence: TGTGCCAGCAGCTTTAGGTCTAGCGGCGCCGCAGATACGCAGTATTTT.

The chain couples TRBV7-2 to TRBJ1-1; D is perhaps TRBD1 (6 bases). The CDR3 is made up of 12 amino acids. V dropped 4 bases and J dropped 7 bases, with 10 bases sitting between them. Per the germline V gene, CDR1 is SGHTA and CDR2 is FQGNSA. CDR3 DNA sequence: TGTGCCAGCAGCTCGGTACAGGGTGAAGCTTTCTTT. Protein sequence: CASSSVQGEAFF. Together with reference TRBV7-2 and TRBJ1-1, the CDR3 gives the full variable domain: GAGVSQSPSNKVTEKGKDVELRCDPISGHTALYWYRQSLGQGLEFLIYFQGNSAPDKSGLPSDRFSAERTGGSVSTLTIQRTQQEDSAVYLCASSSVQGEAFFGQGTRLTVV.

The CDR3 coding sequence is TGTGCCAGCAGTAAACGAAGGGGGCCCCCCTCCTACGAGCAGTACTTC. This sequence encodes CASSKRRGPPSYEQYF. The V and J genes are TRBV11-3 and TRBJ2-7; 7 bases match TRBD1. This CDR3 region has 16 residues. The germline gives CDR1 SGHNT, CDR2 YENEEA. Germline trimming cut 6 bases from V and 0 bases from J; bases unmatched to any gene: 11.

The chain recombines TRBV5-6 with TRBJ1-2; tentatively, D is TRBD1 (5 bases). Germline CDR1 is SGHDT and CDR2 is YYEEEE. V lost 1 base, J lost 2 bases, and 6 bases lay in between. This CDR3 has 13 amino acids. The CDR3 DNA is TGTGCCAGCAGCTTGCGGGGGAACTATGGCTACACCTTC. This encodes CASSLRGNYGYTF.

The chain is built from TRBV7-8 and TRBJ2-1; no definite D call. The length of the CDR3 is 11 residues. The germline CDR1 and CDR2 sequences are SGHVS and FQNEAQ. V was pared by 3 bases and J by 6 bases, with 3 bases between. Here the CDR3 DNA reads TGTGCCAGCAGCTTCGTCAATGAGCAGTTCTTC. Translated, it gives CASSFVNEQFF.

The chain links TRBV7-9 to TRBJ1-2, with 8 bases aligning to TRBD1. This CDR3 is built from 13 residues. The trim removed 4 bases at V and 8 bases at J, leaving 6 bases unmatched. Germline V gene sequence: CDR1 SEHNR, CDR2 FQNEAQ (reference sequence). This chain's CDR3 is CASSSGQARGYTF. DNA of the CDR3: TGTGCCAGCAGCTCGGGACAGGCGCGAGGCTACACCTTC.

CDR3 amino acids: CASSLTSRNTGELFF. The CDR3 nucleotides are TGTGCCAGCAGCTTGACTAGCAGGAACACCGGGGAGCTGTTTTTT. This chain uses TRBV5-4 with TRBJ2-2; possible D gene TRBD2, 6 bases. CDR1 and CDR2 from the germline V gene are SGHNT and YYREEE (reference sequence). V was clipped by 1 base and J by 1 base, with 8 bases between them. This CDR3 spans 15 amino acids.

DNA of the CDR3: TGTGCCAGCAGCTCTAGCGGGGGCCTCTCCTACGAGCAGTACTTC. This codes for CASSSSGGLSYEQYF. The chain links TRBV9 to TRBJ2-7; 10 bases fit TRBD2. CDR1 is SGDLS, CDR2 YYNGEE, per germline. The CDR3 covers 15 residues. Unmatched junction bases numbered 4, after V lost 4 bases and J lost 0 bases.

The chain has TRBV6-1 and TRBJ1-6; TRBD1 agrees at 7 bases. With 7 bases clipped from V and 7 bases from J, the junction kept 10 bases outside the gene matches. This CDR3 has 15 amino acids. Per germline, CDR1 MNHNS and CDR2 SASEGT. The CDR3 sequence is CASKGRQGANSPLHF. CDR3 nucleotides: TGTGCCAGCAAGGGGAGACAGGGAGCAAATTCACCCCTCCACTTT.

The chain is built from TRBV7-9 and TRBJ2-5; 7 nucleotides agree with TRBD2. Germline V gene data show CDR1 as SEHNR and CDR2 as FQNEAQ (reference sequence). The CDR3 covers 15 residues. Trimming at V came to 3 bases and at J to 3 bases, leaving 7 bases not matched to a gene. The CDR3: CASSLVTGGKETQYF. The CDR3 bases are TGTGCCAGCAGCTTGGTGACGGGGGGAAAAGAGACCCAGTACTTC.

This clone appeared a single time. This chain connects TRBV11-2 to TRBJ2-3; 9 nucleotides align to TRBD2. V shed 5 bases, J shed 5 bases, and the junction held 5 bases outside the gene matches. Per germline, CDR1 SGHAT and CDR2 FQNNGV. This CDR3 has 14 amino acids. The CDR3 region is CASSRGGAVDTQYF. DNA of the CDR3: TGTGCCAGCAGCCGCGGGGGGGCCGTAGATACGCAGTATTTT.

The chain links TRBV18 to TRBJ2-7; 9 bases agree with TRBD1. CDR1 is KGHSH, CDR2 LQKENI, per germline. This CDR3 has 16 amino acids. Trimming at V came to 2 bases and at J to 6 bases, leaving 11 bases not matched to a gene. In DNA form, the CDR3 reads TGTGCCAGCTCACCAATCCCGAACAGGGGGCTTAGCGAGCAGTACTTC. Translated, it gives CASSPIPNRGLSEQYF.

The chain combines TRBV10-3 with TRBJ2-5, with 8 bases fitting TRBD2. The J call may be incorrect, as the DNA end agrees better with TRBJ2-7. Germline assignment: CDR1 ENHRY and CDR2 SYGVKD. The CDR3 loop spans 18 amino acids. CDR3 sequence: CAISGQTHGGASSYEQYF. The CDR3 bases are TGTGCCATCAGTGGTCAGACCCACGGGGGGGCCAGCTCCTACGAGCAGTACTTC.